This T cell receptor beta chain was sequenced in a study of T cells in women clearing cervical HPV infection. Repertoires were generated with immunoSEQ multiplex PCR, while TCRdb's copy carries only in-frame clones and drops some. The sample totals more than 20,000 clones. Material: blood buffy coat. The clonotype was recovered from a woman aged 18-70 years with a cervical HPV16 infection that either progressed to CIN3+ or cleared (not recorded which).

The DNA read from the CDR3 is TGTGCCAGCAGCCCCGGACAGACCGGGGAG. This gives the protein CASSPGQTGE. The CDR3 in its entirety is CASSPGQTGELFF. The chain employs TRBV7-7 and TRBJ2-2; perhaps TRBD1 as D (6 bases). Sequencing ends 3 residues short of the CDR3 end; the germline J gene provides the rest. The length of the CDR3 is 13 residues. The germline CDR1 and CDR2 sequences are SSHAT and FNYEAQ (reference sequence). V lost 5 bases, J lost 5 bases, and 9 bases lay in between.